This T cell receptor beta chain was found in a study of regulatory T cells in long-lasting Graves disease. The time point here: newly diagnosed GD, antithyroid drugs for less than 3 months. From RNA extracted from PBMCs, the TCR library was made. CDR3 length: 15 residues. Trimming at V came to 5 bases and at J to 8 bases, leaving 10 bases not matched to a gene. Germline V gene lookup returns CDR1 MNHNS and CDR2 SASEGT. This clonotype came up a few times. Arm-PCR with iRepertoire HTBI primers amplified the CDR3 regions for these TCR beta libraries. TCRdb re-called the multiplex PCR reads with MiXCR, one entry per CDR3 protein. The sample yields over 350,000 distinct CDR3 sequences, approximately 15% seen once. These same records also appear under a second study, on T cells in Graves' hyperthyroidism and ophthalmopathy.

The origin of this receptor is a woman between 45 and 65 years old with Graves disease. The sequencing here drew on peripheral blood mononuclear cells (PBMCs), taken at new diagnosis, from a patient treated with antithyroid drugs. V is TRBV6-1 and J is TRBJ2-1, with 9 bases lining up with TRBD1. The CDR3 nucleotides are TGTGCCAGCAGTACCGGGACAGGGTGGATCTATGAGCAGTTCTTC. As protein: CASSTGTGWIYEQFF.